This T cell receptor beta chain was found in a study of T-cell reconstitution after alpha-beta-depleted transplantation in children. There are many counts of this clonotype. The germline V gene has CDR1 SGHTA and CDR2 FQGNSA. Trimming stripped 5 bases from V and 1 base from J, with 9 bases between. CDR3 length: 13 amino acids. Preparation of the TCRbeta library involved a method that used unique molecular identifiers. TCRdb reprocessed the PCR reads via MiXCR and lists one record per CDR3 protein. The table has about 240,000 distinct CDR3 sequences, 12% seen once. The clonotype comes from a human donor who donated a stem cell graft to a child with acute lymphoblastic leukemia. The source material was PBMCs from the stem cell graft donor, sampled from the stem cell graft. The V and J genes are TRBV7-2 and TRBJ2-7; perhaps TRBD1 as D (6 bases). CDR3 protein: CASSHGQSYEQYF. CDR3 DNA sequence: TGTGCCAGCAGCCACGGACAGTCCTACGAGCAGTACTTC.